Listed here are 25 T cell receptor beta chains from one sample, sequenced in a study of T cell repertoires in cytomegalovirus infection. TCRdb passed the reads through MiXCR, listing each CDR3 protein once. The sample gives fewer than 200,000 distinct CDR3 sequences, around an eighth of which show up once; 27% is in the top ten. Sequencing was carried out using PBMCs. All receptors come from a human donor in good health (CMV status not recorded). Some clones in this sample may be carry-over from other donors' samples.

The rearrangement links TRBV15 to TRBJ1-2; D gene ambiguous. The CDR3 spans 16 residues. With 0 bases removed from V and 2 bases from J, the gap between germline ends came to 13 bases. From germline, CDR1 is LNHNV and CDR2 YYDKDF (reference sequence). The CDR3 nucleotides read TGTGCCACCAGCAGAGATAGAAATTCCCTGAACTATGGCTACACCTTC. Residues: CATSRDRNSLNYGYTF.

This clonotype was seen at least ten times. This chain links TRBV7-2 with TRBJ2-2, with 7 positions matching TRBD1. Trimming removed 2 bases from V and 5 bases from J; junction bases left unmatched: 5. Germline V gene data show CDR1 as SGHTA and CDR2 as FQGNSA. There are 15 residues in the CDR3. DNA for the CDR3: TGTGCCAGCAGCTTAAACAGGGGCGGAACCGGGGAGCTGTTTTTT. Its protein product is CASSLNRGGTGELFF.

In this sample, this clonotype turned up many times. The rearrangement links TRBV15 to TRBJ2-5, with 7 bases fitting TRBD1. J lost 4 bases, V lost 1 base, and 6 bases had no gene match. Per germline, CDR1 LNHNV and CDR2 YYDKDF (reference sequence). The CDR3 is 15 residues long. CDR3 sequence (DNA): TGTGCCACCAGCAGAGGTTCGACAGGGCGAGAGACCCAGTACTTC. Encoded protein: CATSRGSTGRETQYF.

The V call is TRBV7-6, the J call TRBJ2-1; 14 positions match TRBD2. Per germline, CDR1 SGHVS and CDR2 FNYEAQ. This CDR3 has 17 amino acids. The V and J ends lost 5 bases and 5 bases, in that order; junction bases with no gene match: 8. This chain's CDR3 is CASSIPTSGGGNNEQFF. CDR3 coding DNA: TGTGCCAGCAGCATACCGACTAGCGGGGGGGGAAACAATGAGCAGTTCTTC.

V is TRBV27 and J is TRBJ1-1; a possible D gene is TRBD1 (6 bases). This CDR3 comprises 16 residues. Trimming pared 6 bases from V and 4 bases from J, leaving 21 bases between. The germline gives CDR1 MNHEY, CDR2 SMNVEV (reference sequence). CDR3 bases: TGTGCCAGCAGAACTGTTACAGGGCCTAGAAGCACTGAAGCTTTCTTT. Protein: CASRTVTGPRSTEAFF.

This chain links TRBV25-1 with TRBJ2-1; D ambiguous. V lost 2 bases to trimming and J lost 13 bases, with 15 bases between them. CDR3 length: 13 amino acids. Germline CDR1 and CDR2: MGHDK and SYGVNS. The CDR3: CASSELGPGPQFF. In DNA form, the CDR3 reads TGTGCCAGCAGTGAACTAGGACCCGGCCCCCAGTTCTTC.

This clonotype has ten or more counts. The V gene is TRBV6-2 or TRBV6-3, the J gene TRBJ1-5; 7 bases are a match to TRBD1. The V segment lost 2 bases and the J segment 4 bases; nucleotides outside the gene matches: 8. This CDR3 has 16 residues. Germline V gives CDR1 MNHEY, CDR2 SVGEGT. CDR3 in DNA: TGTGCCAGCAGTTACACCCGACAGGGCCGGAATCAGCCCCAGCATTTT. It translates to CASSYTRQGRNQPQHF.

The chain uses TRBV28 and TRBJ2-7, with 7 bases matching TRBD1. There are 13 residues in the CDR3. Germline CDR1 MDHEN, CDR2 SYDVKM. The V gene end was trimmed by 5 bases and the J gene end by 6 bases; junction bases not matched to a gene: 7. The CDR3 sequence is CASSKTGTREQYF. CDR3 DNA: TGTGCCAGCAGTAAGACAGGGACCCGCGAGCAGTACTTC.

The CDR3 loop reads CASRGGQKPGEQYF. The CDR3, as DNA: TGTGCCAGCAGAGGGGGACAGAAACCGGGCGAGCAGTACTTC. The chain couples TRBV11-2 to TRBJ2-7, with 7 bases identical to TRBD1. Germline V gene sequence: CDR1 SGHAT, CDR2 FQNNGV. The ends lost 6 bases at V and 6 bases at J; junction bases unmatched: 11. This CDR3 has 14 amino acids.

This clonotype was recorded at least ten times. CDR3 sequence reads: CASSSGQNYEQYF. DNA for the CDR3: TGTGCCAGCAGCTCGGGACAGAACTACGAGCAGTACTTC. V and J are TRBV5-4 and TRBJ2-7; 7 positions match TRBD1. V lost 3 bases and J lost 3; bases outside the gene matches: 3. The CDR3 is 13 amino acids. Germline V gene lookup returns CDR1 SGHNT and CDR2 YYREEE (reference sequence).

This clonotype has just a few counts. The J gene is TRBJ1-2, the V gene TRBV7-6; D perhaps matches TRBD1 (5 bases). Per germline, CDR1 SGHVS and CDR2 FNYEAQ. The CDR3 is 16 residues long. V lost 1 base to trimming and J lost 3 bases, with 15 bases between them. CDR3 in DNA: TGTGCCAGCAGCTTAGACCTGGCTAGGGGCGACTATGGCTACACCTTC. Its protein product is CASSLDLARGDYGYTF.

The gene calls are TRBV28 and TRBJ2-7; D is unresolved. V was pared by 6 bases and J by 2 bases, with 11 bases between. The CDR3 is made up of 13 amino acids. In germline, CDR1 is MDHEN, CDR2 SYDVKM. In DNA, the CDR3 is TGTGCCAGCAGATCAGGATTAACCTACGAGCAGTACTTC. Protein: CASRSGLTYEQYF.

This clonotype was counted between two and nine times. The chain recombines TRBV2 with TRBJ1-2, with D hard to call. This CDR3 region has 10 residues. Germline CDR1 reads SNHLY; CDR2 reads FYNNEI. V was pared by 8 bases and J by 7 bases, with 8 bases between. The CDR3 here is CASGSLGYTF. CDR3 DNA sequence: TGTGCCAGCGGCTCTCTTGGCTACACCTTC.

As for this clonotype: A much larger clone sits a single nucleotide away, making a read error possible. The chain joins TRBV11-2 to TRBJ2-7; 9 bases fit TRBD1. This CDR3 is 16 amino acids long. Germline V gives CDR1 SGHAT, CDR2 FQNNGV. Here the CDR3 DNA reads TGTGCCAGCGGCTTTAATACAGGGGGCCTCGGATACGAGCAGTACTTC. Its protein product is CASGFNTGGLGYEQYF.

This clonotype showed up many times. The CDR3: CASSLSVQNTEAFF. CDR3 coding DNA: TGTGCCAGCAGCTTATCGGTCCAGAACACTGAAGCTTTCTTT. The chain uses TRBV7-9 and TRBJ1-1; D uncertain. Trimming pared 2 bases from V and 1 base from J, leaving 8 bases between. CDR1 is SEHNR and CDR2 is FQNEAQ in the germline V gene (reference sequence). This CDR3 has 14 residues.

V usage is TRBV5-5 and J usage is TRBJ1-4; TRBD1 aligns across 9 bases. The CDR3 is made up of 14 amino acids. Germline V lookup: CDR1 SGHKS, CDR2 YYEKEE (reference sequence). Trimming at V came to 3 bases and at J to 4 bases, leaving 1 base not matched to a gene. CDR3: CASSWTGVNEKLFF. CDR3 DNA sequence: TGTGCCAGCAGCTGGACAGGGGTTAATGAAAAACTGTTTTTT.

This chain joins TRBV7-3 and TRBJ2-1; D might be TRBD2 (5 bases). Per germline, CDR1 SGHTA and CDR2 FQGTGA. With 5 bases removed from V and 2 bases from J, the gap between germline ends came to 10 bases. This CDR3 is 14 amino acids long. CDR3 protein: CASSTAGTYNEQFF. The DNA for the CDR3 is TGTGCCAGCAGCACCGCCGGGACCTACAATGAGCAGTTCTTC.

The V gene is TRBV19, the J gene TRBJ1-2; TRBD1 might be the D (6 bases). Between the trimmed V and J ends, which lost 5 bases and 3 bases, there was a span of 16 bases. Germline V lookup: CDR1 LNHDA, CDR2 SQIVND (reference sequence). CDR3 length equals 15 residues. CDR3 sequence reads: CASSSNGRGDYGYTF. The CDR3 bases are TGTGCCAGTAGTTCAAACGGCAGGGGCGACTATGGCTACACCTTC.

The sample holds a few counts of this clonotype. The J gene is TRBJ2-5, the V gene TRBV6-6, with D perhaps matching TRBD1 or TRBD2 (5 bases each). Germline loops: CDR1 MNHNY, CDR2 SVGAGI (reference sequence). Trimming cost V 6 bases and J 0 bases, with 17 bases left between them. The length of the CDR3 is 16 residues. The CDR3 sequence: CASSLGASSYQETQYF. The CDR3 nucleotides read TGTGCCAGCAGCCTCGGGGCTTCTTCGTACCAAGAGACCCAGTACTTC.

The chain is built from TRBV25-1 and TRBJ2-2; D is tentatively TRBD1 or TRBD2 (6 bases each). Germline loops: CDR1 MGHDK, CDR2 SYGVNS. This CDR3 contains 14 residues. Trimming pared 6 bases from V and 6 bases from J, leaving 14 bases between. CDR3 sequence reads: CASSASGAAGELFF. The CDR3 DNA follows: TGTGCCAGCAGCGCCTCGGGGGCTGCCGGGGAGCTGTTTTTT.

This chain links TRBV5-5 with TRBJ1-4, with a weak D call TRBD1 (6 bases). Germline values: CDR1 SGHKS, CDR2 YYEKEE (reference sequence). CDR3 size: 13 residues. Trimming shortened V by 4 bases and J by 8 bases, and 12 bases separated the two germline ends. The CDR3 bases are TGTGCCAGCAGCCGAGAAACAGGGGAAAAACTGTTTTTT. Translated: CASSRETGEKLFF. Full variable domain (rest looked up from reference TRBV5-5 and TRBJ1-4): DAGVTQSPTHLIKTRGQQVTLRCSPISGHKSVSWYQQVLGQGPQFIFQYYEKEERGRGNFPDRFSARQFPNYSSELNVNALLLGDSALYLCASSRETGEKLFFGSGTQLSVL.

This clonotype was observed many times. The DNA of the CDR3 is TGTGCCAGCACCCCACCGGCCAATCTTGGCTCTGGGGCCAACGTCCTGACTTTC. Amino acids: CASTPPANLGSGANVLTF. The chain recombines TRBV12-3 or TRBV12-4 with TRBJ2-6; D is unclear. The CDR3 totals 18 residues. The V end lost 7 bases, the J end lost 0 bases, and 19 bases lay between the germline ends.

This clonotype was seen ten or more times. CDR3 in DNA: TGTGCCAGCAGTCGGACGGGTGGCTACACCTTC. Protein sequence: CASSRTGGYTF. This chain joins TRBV7-9 and TRBJ1-2; D is ambiguous. Germline lookup yields CDR1 SEHNR and CDR2 FQNEAQ (reference sequence). This CDR3 contains 11 residues. V was shortened by 6 bases and J by 7 bases, with 9 bases between the two germline ends.

A few counts support this clonotype. The chain recombines TRBV12-3 or TRBV12-4 with TRBJ1-4; TRBD1 aligns across 8 bases. This CDR3 comprises 14 residues. Trimming cost V 6 bases and J 5 bases; bases outside gene matches: 5. CDR3 nucleotides: TGTGCCAGCAGCTCGGACAGGGAGAATGAAAAACTGTTTTTT. It is translated as CASSSDRENEKLFF.

This clonotype showed up many times. The rearrangement links TRBV7-9 to TRBJ1-3; possible D gene TRBD1, 5 bases. The CDR3 runs to 13 residues. Trimming left V 3 bases short and J 4 bases short, with 7 bases between. The germline CDR1 and CDR2 sequences are SEHNR and FQNEAQ (reference sequence). The CDR3 reads CASSLGQGNTIYF. CDR3 nucleotide sequence: TGTGCCAGCAGCTTGGGGCAGGGAAACACCATATATTTT.